What follows are 14 T cell receptor beta chains derived from one specimen sequenced in a study of Ad26.COV2.S vaccination and SARS-CoV-2 variants. Assay: immunoSEQ multiplex PCR; the TCRdb copy retains only in-frame clones and omits some. The data contain about 680,000 clones, about 90% of them singletons. Treatment reported: around 19 received Ad26.COV2.S at low or high dose, single or two shots; roughly five received placebo; per-sample allocation not given. The samples were gathered on day 63 after the first injection of vaccine or placebo. The sequenced sample was peripheral blood, obtained in a trial of Ad26.COV2.S vaccine versus placebo. Receptors were obtained from a person between 18 and 65 years old who received the Ad26.COV2.S COVID-19 vaccine or a placebo.

CDR3 bases: TGTGCCAGCAGCCAAGTACCCGCGGGCAATAATTCACCCCTCCACTTT. Translated: CASSQVPAGNNSPLHF. The chain has TRBV3-1 (or the pseudogene TRBV3-2) and TRBJ1-6, with no clear D. This CDR3 has 16 amino acids. V was pared by 1 base and J by 5 bases, with 12 bases between. The germline V gene has CDR1 LGHDT and CDR2 YNNKEL (reference sequence).

This chain uses TRBV13 with TRBJ2-7; weak D call: TRBD1 (6 bases). Germline lookup yields CDR1 PRHDT and CDR2 FYEKMQ (reference sequence). This CDR3 region has 15 residues. Trimming stripped 0 bases from V and 0 bases from J, with 9 bases between. The chain's CDR3 is CASSLGYRVSYEQYF. The DNA of the CDR3 is TGTGCCAGCAGCTTAGGGTACAGGGTCTCCTACGAGCAGTACTTC.

The gene calls are TRBV6-1 and TRBJ2-1; D is ambiguous. Trimming left V 3 bases short and J 10 bases short, with 10 bases between. The CDR3 runs 12 residues. Germline CDR1 is MNHNS and CDR2 is SASEGT. For the CDR3, the DNA is TGTGCCAGCAGTGATTTGAGCCAGGAGCAGTTCTTC. Amino acids: CASSDLSQEQFF.

The V and J genes are TRBV19 and TRBJ2-7; weak D call: TRBD2 (5 bases). Trimming stripped 6 bases from V and 3 bases from J, with 15 bases between. Germline assignment: CDR1 LNHDA and CDR2 SQIVND (reference sequence). CDR3 length equals 14 residues. For the CDR3, the DNA is TGTGCCAGTAGGCCTTCGGGATCCAGCTACGAGCAGTACTTC. It specifies CASRPSGSSYEQYF.

The V call is TRBV19, the J call TRBJ2-2, with a possible D match to TRBD2 (6 bases). Trimming took off 1 base at V and 0 bases at J, with 9 bases between the two ends. The CDR3 totals 16 residues. The germline V gene has CDR1 LNHDA and CDR2 SQIVND (reference sequence). CDR3 in amino acids: CASSIGGTTNTGELFF. CDR3 nucleotides: TGTGCCAGTAGTATAGGCGGGACGACGAACACCGGGGAGCTGTTTTTT.

This clone showed up just a few times. This CDR3 reads CASSLSLVPGKNIQYF. The DNA for the CDR3 is TGCGCCAGCAGCCTCTCATTAGTACCGGGCAAAAACATTCAGTACTTC. The chain combines TRBV5-1 with TRBJ2-4; D is unclear. The V gene lost 4 bases and the J gene lost 3 bases, with 17 bases spanning the gap. The germline V gene encodes CDR1 SGHRS and CDR2 YFSETQ. This CDR3 has 16 amino acids.

The V gene is TRBV12-5, the J gene TRBJ2-5, with D unresolved. This CDR3 is 10 amino acids long. The germline CDR1 and CDR2 sequences are LGHNT and FRNRAP. The V end lost 6 bases, the J end lost 7 bases, and 6 bases lay between the germline ends. The CDR3 loop reads CASGLGTQYF. CDR3 coding DNA: TGTGCTAGTGGGCTGGGGACCCAGTACTTC.

The genes are TRBV30 and TRBJ1-2; the match to TRBD1 covers 10 bases. CDR3 length: 13 amino acids. Germline lookup yields CDR1 GTSNPN and CDR2 SVGIG (reference sequence). The trim removed 3 bases at V and 8 bases at J, leaving 6 bases unmatched. The CDR3 nucleotides are TGTGCCTGGAGCCTGGGACAGGGGTTCGGCTACACCTTC. As protein: CAWSLGQGFGYTF. Based on the CDR3 plus reference TRBV30 and TRBJ1-2, the full variable domain is SQTIHQWPATLVQPVGSPLSLECTVEGTSNPNLYWYRQAAGRGLQLLFYSVGIGQISSEVPQNLSASRPQDRQFILSSKKLLLSDSGFYLCAWSLGQGFGYTFGSGTRLTVV.

This clone has more than one count but fewer than ten. The CDR3 DNA follows: TGTGCCAGCAGTGAGTTTAGCACAGATACGCAGTATTTT. Its translation is CASSEFSTDTQYF. V gene TRBV6-1 combines with J gene TRBJ2-3; D gene ambiguous. CDR3 length: 13 amino acids. V dropped 3 bases and J dropped 0 bases, with 4 bases sitting between them. The germline gives CDR1 MNHNS, CDR2 SASEGT.

This rearrangement joins TRBV18 to TRBJ2-5; D unclear. V dropped 0 bases and J dropped 2 bases, with 7 bases sitting between them. The CDR3 is 14 amino acids. Per the germline V gene, CDR1 is KGHSH and CDR2 is LQKENI. CDR3 coding DNA: TGTGCCAGCTCACCACCAGGGCGGCAAGAGACCCAGTACTTC. Translated, it gives CASSPPGRQETQYF.

Remarks on this clone: The sample carries other DNA sequences with the same CDR3. The chain carries TRBV18 and TRBJ1-4, with 7 bases matching TRBD1. Germline V lookup: CDR1 KGHSH, CDR2 LQKENI. The CDR3 contains 14 residues. The trim removed 3 bases at V and 7 bases at J, leaving 5 bases unmatched. CDR3 sequence (DNA): TGTGCCAGCTCACCCCCCGGGACAGCTGAAAAACTGTTTTTT. The encoded protein is CASSPPGTAEKLFF.

This chain joins TRBV30 and TRBJ2-7, with 7 bases lining up with TRBD2. Germline V gives CDR1 GTSNPN, CDR2 SVGIG (reference sequence). The junction had 6 bases not matched to a gene; V was cut back by 7 bases and J by 6 bases. The CDR3 is 11 amino acids. The CDR3 loop is CASAGTTEQYF. In nucleotides, the CDR3 is TGTGCCTCGGCCGGGACTACCGAGCAGTACTTC.

The chain joins TRBV5-4 to TRBJ1-2, with TRBD1 identical over 10 bases. V trimming: 4 bases; J trimming: 8 bases; junction bases outside the gene matches: 8. This CDR3 region has 14 residues. CDR1 is SGHNT, CDR2 YYREEE, per germline (reference sequence). For the CDR3, the DNA is TGTGCCAGCAGCCCGCGACAGGGGGCGCACGGCTACACCTTC. Its translation: CASSPRQGAHGYTF.

The genes are TRBV2 and TRBJ2-7; 11 positions match TRBD2. After removal of 5 bases from V and 8 bases from J, the junction contained 8 bases not matched to a gene. Germline-derived CDR1 and CDR2 are SNHLY and FYNNEI. There are 14 residues in the CDR3. The CDR3 DNA reads as TGTGCCAGCAGTCCGGGACTAGCGGTTTATAAGCAGTACTTC. Translation gives CASSPGLAVYKQYF.